These 14 T cell receptor beta chains share one sample of origin, sequenced in a study of blood T cells in healthy people across ages. PCR was performed a second time for 7 to 11 cycles using a sample-barcoded 5' primer and a J-beta primer mix. TCRdb reanalysed the 5' RACE reads using MiXCR and keeps one entry per CDR3 protein. Of 900,000 to 950,000 distinct CDR3 sequences listed, 25% to 30% were seen once; the top ten hold roughly 10%. The sample was also linked to a second study, of T cells of mothers and their children.

The sequencing sample was made of blood. All receptors derive from a woman in her thirties or forties in good health.

J is TRBJ2-4 and V is TRBV27, with TRBD1 matching 7 bases. The J call is doubtful: the DNA matches TRBJ2-7 better. The CDR3 is made up of 15 amino acids. Germline V gene data show CDR1 as MNHEY and CDR2 as SMNVEV (reference sequence). CDR3 region: CASSLEAGGYSEQYF. The CDR3 DNA reads TGTGCCAGCAGTTTAGAGGCAGGGGGATACTCCGAGCAGTACTTC.

This clonotype was counted ten times or more. The genes are TRBV10-3 and TRBJ2-5; possible D gene TRBD1, 6 bases. The V and J ends lost 5 bases and 2 bases respectively, with 9 bases between them. The germline CDR1 and CDR2 sequences are ENHRY and SYGVKD. The CDR3 contains 13 residues. CDR3 bases: TGTGCCATCAGTCTAGGGGGACAAGAGACCCAGTACTTC. Translating gives CAISLGGQETQYF.

The J gene is TRBJ2-1, the V gene TRBV2, with TRBD2 as a possible D gene (7 bases). CDR1 and CDR2 from the germline V gene are SNHLY and FYNNEI. The CDR3 runs to 14 residues. The V and J ends lost 6 bases and 4 bases respectively, with 13 bases between them. CDR3 sequence: CASRREGGYNEQFF. CDR3 DNA: TGTGCCAGCAGGAGGGAGGGGGGGTACAATGAGCAGTTCTTC. Looking up the rest from reference TRBV2 and TRBJ2-1 gives the full variable domain: EPEVTQTPSHQVTQMGQEVILRCVPISNHLYFYWYRQILGQKVEFLVSFYNNEISEKSEIFDDQFSVERPDGSNFTLKIRSTKLEDSAMYFCASRREGGYNEQFFGPGTRLTVL.

In this sample, this clonotype turned up many times. This chain joins TRBV20-1 and TRBJ1-1; no reliable D call. Germline values: CDR1 DFQATT, CDR2 SNEGSKA (reference sequence). CDR3 length: 13 residues. The V end was cut by 6 bases, the J end by 1 base, with 12 bases between. The CDR3 sequence: CSASGVRNTEAFF. In DNA form, the CDR3 reads TGCAGTGCGAGTGGGGTCCGGAACACTGAAGCTTTCTTT.

Remarks on this clonotype: A read error is possible here, since a much larger clone lies one base away. The gene calls are TRBV27 and TRBJ2-1, with no clear D. The CDR3 runs to 16 residues. Germline values: CDR1 MNHEY, CDR2 SMNVEV (reference sequence). The V end lost 5 bases, the J end lost 5 bases, and 19 bases lay between the germline ends. The CDR3: CASSPSPGQRHNEQFF. The CDR3 DNA reads as TGTGCCAGCAGTCCTTCCCCTGGGCAGCGCCACAATGAGCAGTTCTTC.

The rearrangement uses TRBV7-2 and TRBJ1-1; D ambiguous. The CDR3 length is 14 residues. V was cut by 2 bases and J by 5 bases, with 12 bases left in between. From germline, CDR1 is SGHTA and CDR2 FQGNSA. The CDR3 region is CASSLRKARTEAFF. As DNA, the CDR3 is TGTGCCAGCAGCTTAAGGAAGGCCAGGACTGAAGCTTTCTTT.

The chain couples TRBV28 to TRBJ1-2; D is unresolved. The germline V gene has CDR1 MDHEN and CDR2 SYDVKM. The ends were cut back, 3 bases at V and 5 bases at J, with 13 bases in the middle. The CDR3 totals 14 residues. The CDR3: CASSLAGEGYGYTF. The DNA of the CDR3 is TGTGCCAGCAGTTTGGCGGGAGAAGGGTATGGCTACACCTTC.

Points on this clonotype: A much larger clone lies one base from this, so it may be a read error. The chain is built from TRBV9 and TRBJ2-7; 14 nucleotides match TRBD2. The CDR3 has 15 residues. CDR1 SGDLS and CDR2 YYNGEE come from the germline V gene. CDR3 in DNA: TGTGCCAGCAGCGGGGGACTAGCGGGGGCCTACAAGCAGTACTTC. It translates to CASSGGLAGAYKQYF.

This clonotype was detected only a few times. The V gene is TRBV28, the J gene TRBJ1-2; D is unclear. This CDR3 is built from 14 residues. V shed 2 bases and J shed 8 bases, with 15 bases lying between them. Germline CDR1 and CDR2: MDHEN and SYDVKM. Here the CDR3 DNA reads TGTGCCAGCAGTTTACTCGCGGCGAGCGGAGGCTACACCTTC. It translates to CASSLLAASGGYTF.

This clonotype was picked up many times. V usage is TRBV27 and J usage is TRBJ2-7; 8 positions match TRBD2. CDR1 MNHEY and CDR2 SMNVEV come from the germline V gene (reference sequence). CDR3 size: 15 residues. V lost 4 bases, J lost 0 bases, and 5 bases stayed unmatched. CDR3 in amino acids: CASSYGSGSSYEQYF. DNA of the CDR3: TGTGCCAGCAGTTATGGAAGCGGGAGCTCCTACGAGCAGTACTTC.

This clonotype was found a few times. The J gene is TRBJ1-1, the V gene TRBV6-1; D is perhaps TRBD1 (6 bases). Trimming left V 4 bases short and J 3 bases short, with 18 bases between. This CDR3 is built from 16 residues. Germline values: CDR1 MNHNS, CDR2 SASEGT. The CDR3 DNA is TGTGCCAGCAGTGCCCCTTGGGGGGCGCGTGACACTGAAGCTTTCTTT. Translating it yields CASSAPWGARDTEAFF.

This clonotype has at least ten counts. This sequence may be a read error, since a much larger clone differs from it by one base. This rearrangement joins TRBV6-4 to TRBJ2-3, with TRBD2 identical over 9 bases. The germline V gene encodes CDR1 MRHNA and CDR2 SNTAGT. The CDR3 is 15 amino acids. Trimming cost V 3 bases and J 1 base; bases outside gene matches: 2. CDR3 in amino acids: CASSEIAGGTDTQYF. As DNA, the CDR3 is TGTGCCAGCAGTGAAATAGCGGGGGGCACAGATACGCAGTATTTT.

This clonotype came up a few times. V gene TRBV7-3 combines with J gene TRBJ1-6; D is unresolved. Trimming pared 1 base from V and 5 bases from J, leaving 21 bases between. CDR1 and CDR2 (germline): SGHTA, FQGTGA. This CDR3 has 19 amino acids. The CDR3 spells CASSLKSPLMDGNNSPLHF. CDR3 nucleotide sequence: TGTGCCAGCAGCTTAAAGAGCCCTTTGATGGACGGAAATAATTCACCCCTCCACTTT.

The rearrangement uses TRBV7-2 and TRBJ2-3; 7 bases map to TRBD2. The trim removed 5 bases at V and 4 bases at J, leaving 6 bases unmatched. Germline V gene data show CDR1 as SGHTA and CDR2 as FQGNSA. CDR3 length equals 14 residues. CDR3 amino acids: CASSPGAGSDTQYF. The CDR3 DNA reads TGTGCCAGCAGCCCGGGAGCGGGGTCAGATACGCAGTATTTT.